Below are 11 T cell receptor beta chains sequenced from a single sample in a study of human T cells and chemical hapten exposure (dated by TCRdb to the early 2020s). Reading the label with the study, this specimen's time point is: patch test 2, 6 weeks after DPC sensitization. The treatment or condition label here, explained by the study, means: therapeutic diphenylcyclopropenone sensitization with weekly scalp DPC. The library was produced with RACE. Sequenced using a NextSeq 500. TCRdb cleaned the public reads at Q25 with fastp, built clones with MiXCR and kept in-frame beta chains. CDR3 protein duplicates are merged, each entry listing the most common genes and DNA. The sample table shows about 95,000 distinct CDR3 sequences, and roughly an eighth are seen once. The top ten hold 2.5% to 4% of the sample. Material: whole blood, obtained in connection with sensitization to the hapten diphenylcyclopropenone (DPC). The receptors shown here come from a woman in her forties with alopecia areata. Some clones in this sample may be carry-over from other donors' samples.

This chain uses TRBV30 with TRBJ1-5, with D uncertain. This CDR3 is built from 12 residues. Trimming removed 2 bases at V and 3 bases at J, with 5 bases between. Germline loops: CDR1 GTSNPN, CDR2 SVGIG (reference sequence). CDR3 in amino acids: CAWSSNNQPQHF. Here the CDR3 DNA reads TGTGCCTGGAGTTCTAACAATCAGCCCCAGCATTTT.

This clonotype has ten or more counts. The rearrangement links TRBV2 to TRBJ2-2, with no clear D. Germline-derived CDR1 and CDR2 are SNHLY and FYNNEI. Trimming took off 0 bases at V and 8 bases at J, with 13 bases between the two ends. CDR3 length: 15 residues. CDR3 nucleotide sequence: TGTGCCAGCAGTGAAGCGCTTGGCGAGCCAGGGGAGCTGTTTTTT. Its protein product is CASSEALGEPGELFF.

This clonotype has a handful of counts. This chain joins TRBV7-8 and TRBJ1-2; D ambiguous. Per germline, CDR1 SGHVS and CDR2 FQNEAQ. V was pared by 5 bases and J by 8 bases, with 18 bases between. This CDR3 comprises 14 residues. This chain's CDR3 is CASSPNYGPEGYTF. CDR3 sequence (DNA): TGTGCCAGCAGCCCAAACTACGGACCGGAAGGCTACACCTTC. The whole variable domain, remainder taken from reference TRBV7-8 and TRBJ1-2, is GAGVSQSPRYKVAKRGQDVALRCDPISGHVSLFWYQQALGQGPEFLTYFQNEAQLDKSGLPSDRFFAERPEGSVSTLKIQRTQQEDSAVYLCASSPNYGPEGYTFGSGTRLTVV.

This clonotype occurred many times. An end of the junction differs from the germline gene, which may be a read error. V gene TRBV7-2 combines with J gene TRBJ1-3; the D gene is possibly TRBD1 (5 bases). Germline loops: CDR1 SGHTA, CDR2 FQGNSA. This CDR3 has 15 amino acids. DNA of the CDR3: TGTGCCAGCAGAACGGGACCGTACTCTGAAAACACCATATATTTT. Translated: CASRTGPYSENTIYF.

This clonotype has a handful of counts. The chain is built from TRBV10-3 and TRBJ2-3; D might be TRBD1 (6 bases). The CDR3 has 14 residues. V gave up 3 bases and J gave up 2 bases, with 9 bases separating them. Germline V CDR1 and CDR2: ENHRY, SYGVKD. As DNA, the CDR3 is TGTGCCATCAGTGATCAGGGGTACACAGATACGCAGTATTTT. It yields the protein CAISDQGYTDTQYF.

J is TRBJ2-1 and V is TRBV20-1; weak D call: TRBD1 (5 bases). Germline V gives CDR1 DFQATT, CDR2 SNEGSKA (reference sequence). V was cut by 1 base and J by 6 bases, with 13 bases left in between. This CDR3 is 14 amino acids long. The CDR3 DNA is TGCAGTGCTAGAGGGGGCGCGCCCCTCAATGAGCAGTTCTTC. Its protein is CSARGGAPLNEQFF.

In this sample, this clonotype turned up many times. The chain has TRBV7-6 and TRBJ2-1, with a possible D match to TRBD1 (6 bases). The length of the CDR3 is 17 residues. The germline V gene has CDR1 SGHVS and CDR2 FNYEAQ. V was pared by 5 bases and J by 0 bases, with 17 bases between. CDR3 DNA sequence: TGTGCCAGCAGCCGCGAGGACAGCCTGAGCTCCTACAATGAGCAGTTCTTC. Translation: CASSREDSLSSYNEQFF.

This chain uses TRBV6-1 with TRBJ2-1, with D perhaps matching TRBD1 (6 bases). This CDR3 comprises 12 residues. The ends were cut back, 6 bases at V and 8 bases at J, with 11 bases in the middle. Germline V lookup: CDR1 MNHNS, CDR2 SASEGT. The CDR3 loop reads CASSRGIDEQFF. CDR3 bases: TGTGCCAGCAGCAGGGGTATCGATGAGCAGTTCTTC.

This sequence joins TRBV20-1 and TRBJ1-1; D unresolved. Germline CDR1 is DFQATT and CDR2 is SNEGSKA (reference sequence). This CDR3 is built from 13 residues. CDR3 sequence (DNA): TGCAGCCCAAGAGATGGTAGGAACACTGAAGCTTTCTTT. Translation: CSPRDGRNTEAFF.

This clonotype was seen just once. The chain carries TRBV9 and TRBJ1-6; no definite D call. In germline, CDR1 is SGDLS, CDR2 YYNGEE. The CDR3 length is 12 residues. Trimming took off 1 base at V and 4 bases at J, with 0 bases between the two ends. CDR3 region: CASSVYNSPLHF. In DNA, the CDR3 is TGTGCCAGCAGCGTATATAATTCACCCCTCCACTTT.

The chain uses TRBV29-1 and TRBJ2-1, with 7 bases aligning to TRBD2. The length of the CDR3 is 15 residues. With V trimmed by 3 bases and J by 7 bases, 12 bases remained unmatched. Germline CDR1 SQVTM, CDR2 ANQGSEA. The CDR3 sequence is CSVEKRRERENEQFF. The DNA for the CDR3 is TGCAGCGTTGAGAAAAGGCGGGAGAGGGAGAATGAGCAGTTCTTC.